The source of this T cell receptor beta chain is a study of cytomegalovirus exposure and HLA in healthy donors. Note on this clone: No antigen is known for it.

With 4 bases clipped from V and 5 bases from J, the junction kept 5 bases outside the gene matches. CDR3 size: 14 residues. The germline V gene has CDR1 MGHDK and CDR2 SYGVNS. Some clones are missing from TCRdb's copy, which holds only in-frame ones; the method was immunoSEQ multiplex PCR. The data contain under 250,000 clones, 87% of them singletons. Study-wide findings and caveats: Among TCR sequences, most were rare, though some public TCRs appeared in many donors. In vitro assays verified that a few CMV-associated chains recognized CMV antigens specifically.

This receptor was taken from a woman in her late teens or twenties in good health and CMV-seropositive. Source material: PBMCs. The V call is TRBV25-1, the J call TRBJ1-1, with 9 bases that match TRBD1. The CDR3 protein is CASSAYRGLTEAFF. Here the CDR3 DNA reads TGTGCCAGCAGTGCATACAGGGGGCTTACTGAAGCTTTCTTT.